Shown below are 8 T cell receptor beta chains from a single sample sequenced in a study of T cells in Graves' hyperthyroidism and ophthalmopathy. TCR beta CDR3 region amplification was performed from RNA transcripts. During a first-round RT-PCR of the TCR CDR3, the HTBI primer set was used. TCRdb reprocessed the multiplex PCR reads with MiXCR, giving one entry per CDR3 protein. This sample has hundreds of thousands of distinct CDR3 sequences; roughly 40% occur once, and the top ten carry around 9.3%. Sequenced material: blood. The receptor source for this set is a man between 18 and 35 years old with Graves' hyperthyroidism.

V and J are TRBV12-3 or TRBV12-4 and TRBJ1-1, with D possibly being TRBD1 (6 bases). Trimming removed 3 bases from V and 9 bases from J, with 20 bases in between. This CDR3 is 15 amino acids long. CDR3 sequence (DNA): TGTGCCAGCAGTTTCCAGGGGCCGACGAACGGGAAAGCTTTCTTT. Its protein product is CASSFQGPTNGKAFF.

J is TRBJ2-2 and V is TRBV5-1; no clear D gene. V lost 4 bases and J lost 7, with 5 bases in between. The CDR3 consists of 11 residues. The V gene's germline CDR1 is SGHRS and CDR2 YFSETQ. The DNA for the CDR3 is TGCGCCAGCAGCGGGGACGGGGAGCTGTTTTTT. Residues: CASSGDGELFF. The variable domain in full, completed from reference TRBV5-1 and TRBJ2-2, reads KAGVTQTPRYLIKTRGQQVTLSCSPISGHRSVSWYQQTPGQGLQFLFEYFSETQRNKGNFPGRFSGRQFSNSRSEMNVSTLELGDSALYLCASSGDGELFFGEGSRLTVL.

With respect to this clonotype: This could be a read error, since a much larger clone is one nucleotide away. The gene calls are TRBV7-9 and TRBJ1-1; D uncertain. The V gene's germline CDR1 is SEHNR and CDR2 FQNEAQ (reference sequence). CDR3 size: 14 residues. The DNA of the CDR3 is TGTGTCAGCAGCTTAGATGTAGGGTCCACTGAAGCTTTCTTT. As protein: CVSSLDVGSTEAFF. The variable domain in full, completed from reference TRBV7-9 and TRBJ1-1, reads DTGVSQNPRHKITKRGQNVTFRCDPISEHNRLYWYRQTLGQGPEFLTYFQNEAQLEKSRLLSDRFSAERPKGSFSTLEIQRTEQGDSAMYLCVSSLDVGSTEAFFGQGTRLTVV.

This chain links TRBV6-5 with TRBJ2-5; D is perhaps TRBD1 or TRBD2 (5 bases each). The CDR3 is made up of 15 amino acids. Trimming cost V 2 bases and J 7 bases, with 17 bases left between them. CDR1 MNHEY and CDR2 SVGAGI come from the germline V gene. In nucleotides, the CDR3 is TGTGCCAGCAGTTACAATGAGGGACGAGGAACGACCCAGTACTTC. This encodes CASSYNEGRGTTQYF.

This clonotype has at least ten counts. This chain joins TRBV7-8 and TRBJ2-7, with TRBD2 matching 7 bases. The V gene end was trimmed by 0 bases and the J gene end by 3 bases; junction bases not matched to a gene: 5. The CDR3 length is 15 residues. Looked up from germline, CDR1 is SGHVS and CDR2 is FQNEAQ. CDR3 protein: CASSLARTRSYEQYF. The CDR3 DNA reads as TGTGCCAGCAGCTTAGCGCGGACTAGAAGCTACGAGCAGTACTTC.

This clonotype was observed a few times. The CDR3 DNA sequence: TGCAGTGCTAGATCCCTTAGCGGGAAAGACGAGCAGTACTTC. Its translation is CSARSLSGKDEQYF. The chain is built from TRBV20-1 and TRBJ2-7, with TRBD2 identical over 8 bases. Germline values: CDR1 DFQATT, CDR2 SNEGSKA (reference sequence). The length of the CDR3 is 14 residues. J gave up 5 bases and V 2 bases, and 8 bases lay outside the gene matches.

A note on this clonotype: This could be a read error, since a much larger clone is one nucleotide away. The J gene is TRBJ1-5, the V gene TRBV7-9; D gene ambiguous. This CDR3 spans 14 amino acids. Germline assignment: CDR1 SEHNR and CDR2 FQNEAQ (reference sequence). The CDR3: CASSLQDSSQPQHF. The CDR3 DNA sequence: TGTGCCAGCAGCTTACAGGATAGCAGTCAGCCCCAGCATTTT.

Concerning this clonotype: This may come from a read error, since a much larger clone is one base off. Since the CDR3 does not end with the conserved phenylalanine or tryptophan, this likely comes from a read error. In DNA, the CDR3 is TGTGCCGTCGCGTTTGGTGTCACTGAAGCTTTCCTT. It yields the protein CAVAFGVTEAFL. The rearrangement joins TRBV10-3 to TRBJ1-1; no reliable D call. The germline V and J ends were trimmed by 11 bases and 4 bases, with 14 bases remaining between them. CDR1 and CDR2 (germline): ENHRY, SYGVKD. This CDR3 is 12 amino acids long.